The 22 T cell receptor beta chains reported below all come from one sample, sequenced in a study of blood T cell repertoires in COVID-19 (dated by TCRdb to about 2020). Libraries were constructed by the immunoSEQ multiplex PCR assay. Entries here come from immuneACCESS through TCRdb and include only in-frame sequences with V and J called. Some clones fail to appear in such tables; in the studies checked, an unresolved V gene covers under half of the shortfall, and the cause of the remainder is unknown. Recorded for this sample are around 94,000 clones; about 91% of them occurred a single time. The ten largest make up roughly 4.5% of the sample. The sequencing sample was made of peripheral blood. The receptors derive from a man younger than 35 with acute or convalescent COVID-19.

V is TRBV6-5 and J is TRBJ1-6, with 7 bases that match TRBD1. CDR1 MNHEY and CDR2 SVGAGI come from the germline V gene. The CDR3 contains 15 residues. Trimming cost V 8 bases and J 6 bases; bases outside gene matches: 10. The CDR3 region is CASGATGNANSPLHF. In DNA, the CDR3 is TGTGCCAGCGGAGCGACAGGGAACGCTAATTCACCCCTCCACTTT.

This rearrangement joins TRBV6-5 to TRBJ1-5, with D possibly matching TRBD1 (5 bases). Trimming pared 6 bases from V and 0 bases from J, leaving 12 bases between. The CDR3 runs 15 residues. Germline V gene lookup returns CDR1 MNHEY and CDR2 SVGAGI. DNA for the CDR3: TGTGCCAGCAGACAAAGGCAGGGTAGCAATCAGCCCCAGCATTTT. Amino acids: CASRQRQGSNQPQHF.

This chain links TRBV11-2 with TRBJ1-4, with no clear D. The CDR3 totals 14 residues. The germline V gene has CDR1 SGHAT and CDR2 FQNNGV. Trimming took off 6 bases at V and 6 bases at J, with 14 bases between the two ends. Here the CDR3 reads CASRNSQRDEKLFF. The DNA of the CDR3 is TGTGCCAGCAGGAACAGCCAGAGAGATGAAAAACTGTTTTTT.

V is TRBV5-1 and J is TRBJ1-5, with D maybe TRBD1 (6 bases). V was shortened by 0 bases and J by 9 bases, with 16 bases between the two germline ends. Germline-derived CDR1 and CDR2 are SGHRS and YFSETQ. The CDR3 runs to 15 residues. CDR3 nucleotides: TGCGCCAGCAGCTTGGGTACAGGGTCGGAGCGGCCCCAGCATTTT. Its protein is CASSLGTGSERPQHF.

The gene calls are TRBV9 and TRBJ1-1; tentative D call: TRBD1 (5 bases). The length of the CDR3 is 16 residues. Germline V gene lookup returns CDR1 SGDLS and CDR2 YYNGEE. Trimming took off 0 bases at V and 5 bases at J, with 17 bases between the two ends. The CDR3 DNA sequence: TGTGCCAGCAGCGTAGTATATTTTACGGAGGGGACTGAAGCTTTCTTT. This translates into CASSVVYFTEGTEAFF.

The chain uses TRBV5-1 and TRBJ1-1; D is undetermined. The V gene's germline CDR1 is SGHRS and CDR2 YFSETQ. CDR3 length equals 13 residues. The V and J ends lost 1 base and 0 bases respectively, with 4 bases between them. CDR3 in amino acids: CASSLSVNTEAFF. In nucleotides, the CDR3 is TGCGCCAGCAGCTTGAGCGTGAACACTGAAGCTTTCTTT.

The chain recombines TRBV5-1 with TRBJ1-5; D is unresolved. The CDR3 sequence is 15 residues long. CDR1 and CDR2 (germline): SGHRS, YFSETQ. Trimming took off 3 bases at V and 2 bases at J, with 12 bases between the two ends. Here the CDR3 reads CASSWGENGNQPQHF. DNA of the CDR3: TGCGCCAGCAGCTGGGGAGAGAATGGCAATCAGCCCCAGCATTTT.

This rearrangement joins TRBV7-7 to TRBJ2-3, with 9 bases fitting TRBD2. J gave up 1 base and V 5 bases, and 7 bases lay outside the gene matches. The CDR3 has 16 residues. The V gene's germline CDR1 is SSHAT and CDR2 FNYEAQ (reference sequence). The CDR3 region is CASSPFPSGGTDTQYF. CDR3 nucleotide sequence: TGTGCCAGCAGCCCTTTTCCTAGCGGGGGCACAGATACGCAGTATTTT. Together with reference TRBV7-7 and TRBJ2-3, the CDR3 gives the full variable domain: GAGVSQSPRYKVTKRGQDVTLRCDPISSHATLYWYQQALGQGPEFLTYFNYEAQPDKSGLPSDRFSAERPEGSISTLTIQRTEQRDSAMYRCASSPFPSGGTDTQYFGPGTRLTVL.

This chain uses TRBV18 with TRBJ1-2; D unclear. Trimming removed 0 bases from V and 8 bases from J, with 13 bases in between. Germline-derived CDR1 and CDR2 are KGHSH and LQKENI. This CDR3 comprises 14 residues. This CDR3 is CASSPPAGLVGYTF. The CDR3 DNA reads TGTGCCAGCTCACCACCGGCAGGTCTCGTCGGCTACACCTTC.

The CDR3 nucleotides read TGTGCCAGCAGCAGTAGGACAGGGCAAAAACTGTTTTTT. It yields the protein CASSSRTGQKLFF. The gene calls are TRBV7-2 and TRBJ1-4; 8 bases agree with TRBD1. Germline CDR1 SGHTA, CDR2 FQGNSA. V was pared by 5 bases and J by 9 bases, with 5 bases of the junction left unmatched. The CDR3 extends over 13 amino acids. Based on the CDR3 plus reference TRBV7-2 and TRBJ1-4, the full variable domain is GAGVSQSPSNKVTEKGKDVELRCDPISGHTALYWYRQSLGQGLEFLIYFQGNSAPDKSGLPSDRFSAERTGGSVSTLTIQRTQQEDSAVYLCASSSRTGQKLFFGSGTQLSVL.

The rearrangement joins TRBV2 to TRBJ2-7; D may be TRBD1 (6 bases). Trimming took 5 bases from V and 2 from J, leaving 10 bases between them. The CDR3 loop spans 13 amino acids. CDR1 and CDR2 from the germline V gene are SNHLY and FYNNEI. The CDR3 spells CASSSGTPYEQYF. CDR3 DNA: TGTGCCAGCAGTTCCGGGACACCCTACGAGCAGTACTTC. The full variable domain, in which reference TRBV2 and TRBJ2-7 provide the parts outside the CDR3, is EPEVTQTPSHQVTQMGQEVILRCVPISNHLYFYWYRQILGQKVEFLVSFYNNEISEKSEIFDDQFSVERPDGSNFTLKIRSTKLEDSAMYFCASSSGTPYEQYFGPGTRLTVT.

This clone was observed a single time. The rearrangement joins TRBV10-1 to TRBJ1-5; 7 bases match TRBD1. Trimming at V came to 6 bases and at J to 6 bases, leaving 5 bases not matched to a gene. The CDR3 contains 13 residues. Germline V lookup: CDR1 WNHNN, CDR2 SYGVQD (reference sequence). The CDR3 here is CASSQGVSQPQHF. CDR3 nucleotides: TGCGCCAGCAGCCAGGGGGTATCTCAGCCCCAGCATTTT.

The V and J genes are TRBV3-1 (or the pseudogene TRBV3-2) and TRBJ2-5, with TRBD1 as a possible D gene (6 bases). The CDR3 consists of 16 residues. The V end lost 1 base, the J end lost 7 bases, and 19 bases lay between the germline ends. Germline V gene sequence: CDR1 LGHDT, CDR2 YNNKEL (reference sequence). This CDR3 reads CASSQATGPGLGTQYF. The DNA for the CDR3 is TGTGCCAGCAGCCAAGCGACAGGTCCTGGACTTGGGACCCAGTACTTC.

This rearrangement joins TRBV4-1 to TRBJ1-3; 9 positions match TRBD1. The J segment lost 2 bases and the V segment lost 1 base, leaving 6 bases of the junction unmatched. Per germline, CDR1 MGHRA and CDR2 YSYEKL. The CDR3 has 17 residues. The CDR3 DNA reads as TGCGCCAGCAGCCAAGCCAGCGGACAGGGGACTGGAAACACCATATATTTT. This translates into CASSQASGQGTGNTIYF.

The V gene is TRBV9, the J gene TRBJ2-2; 9 bases are shared with TRBD2. This CDR3 has 16 residues. V shed 3 bases and J 6 bases; nucleotides not matched to a gene: 9. The germline gives CDR1 SGDLS, CDR2 YYNGEE. Written as DNA, the CDR3 is TGTGCCAGCAGCGCCCGTGCTAGCGGGACGGCCGGGGAGCTGTTTTTT. It codes for CASSARASGTAGELFF.

The chain is built from TRBV7-2 and TRBJ1-2, with D possibly matching TRBD1 (6 bases). The CDR3 runs 16 residues. CDR1 SGHTA and CDR2 FQGNSA come from the germline V gene. V shed 5 bases and J shed 3 bases, with 19 bases lying between them. This chain's CDR3 is CASSLDFDRTYYGYTF. The CDR3 region has the DNA TGTGCCAGCAGCCTAGACTTCGACAGGACCTACTATGGCTACACCTTC.

This clone was observed a single time. The V and J genes are TRBV7-9 and TRBJ1-2; TRBD1 matches at 8 bases. The CDR3 extends over 13 amino acids. Trimming took 5 bases from V and 8 from J; bases not matched to a gene: 7. Germline assignment: CDR1 SEHNR and CDR2 FQNEAQ (reference sequence). As DNA, the CDR3 is TGTGCCAGCAGCCTTCAGGGGGCGGGAGGCTACACCTTC. As protein: CASSLQGAGGYTF.

This chain uses TRBV5-1 with TRBJ2-7, with a tentative D call TRBD1 (5 bases). The CDR3 has 13 residues. The ends were cut back, 4 bases at V and 3 bases at J, with 11 bases in the middle. Per germline, CDR1 SGHRS and CDR2 YFSETQ. CDR3 nucleotide sequence: TGCGCCAGCAGCGAAACAGGAGTCTACGAGCAGTACTTC. Its translation is CASSETGVYEQYF.

The V call is TRBV25-1, the J call TRBJ1-2, with D maybe TRBD1 (5 bases). The germline gives CDR1 MGHDK, CDR2 SYGVNS. V gave up 5 bases and J gave up 1 base, with 17 bases separating them. The CDR3 runs to 16 residues. The CDR3 region has the DNA TGTGCCAGCAGTCCAAAGGACACAAAACTTAACTATGGCTACACCTTC. It encodes CASSPKDTKLNYGYTF.

The rearrangement joins TRBV12-5 to TRBJ1-2; TRBD1 is a possible D gene (6 bases). The germline V gene encodes CDR1 LGHNT and CDR2 FRNRAP. The V end lost 6 bases, the J end lost 4 bases, and 12 bases lay between the germline ends. The CDR3 sequence is 13 residues long. CDR3 in DNA: TGTGCTAGTGGGCCAACAGGGTTCTATGGCTACACCTTC. It encodes CASGPTGFYGYTF.

This chain links TRBV5-5 with TRBJ2-7; possibly TRBD1 for D (6 bases). Germline values: CDR1 SGHKS, CDR2 YYEKEE (reference sequence). CDR3 size: 17 residues. The ends were cut back, 0 bases at V and 1 base at J, with 17 bases in the middle. Here the CDR3 reads CASSLDRVTARSYEQYF. Here the CDR3 DNA reads TGTGCCAGCAGCTTGGACAGGGTAACAGCGAGGTCCTACGAGCAGTACTTC. Complete variable domain (other parts from reference TRBV5-5 and TRBJ2-7): DAGVTQSPTHLIKTRGQQVTLRCSPISGHKSVSWYQQVLGQGPQFIFQYYEKEERGRGNFPDRFSARQFPNYSSELNVNALLLGDSALYLCASSLDRVTARSYEQYFGPGTRLTVT.

The J gene is TRBJ2-2, the V gene TRBV5-1; possibly TRBD2 for D (6 bases). Germline V gene lookup returns CDR1 SGHRS and CDR2 YFSETQ. V gave up 0 bases and J gave up 1 base, with 7 bases separating them. This CDR3 has 15 residues. This CDR3 reads CASSLGSGNTGELFF. For the CDR3, the DNA is TGCGCCAGCAGCTTGGGTAGCGGGAACACCGGGGAGCTGTTTTTT.